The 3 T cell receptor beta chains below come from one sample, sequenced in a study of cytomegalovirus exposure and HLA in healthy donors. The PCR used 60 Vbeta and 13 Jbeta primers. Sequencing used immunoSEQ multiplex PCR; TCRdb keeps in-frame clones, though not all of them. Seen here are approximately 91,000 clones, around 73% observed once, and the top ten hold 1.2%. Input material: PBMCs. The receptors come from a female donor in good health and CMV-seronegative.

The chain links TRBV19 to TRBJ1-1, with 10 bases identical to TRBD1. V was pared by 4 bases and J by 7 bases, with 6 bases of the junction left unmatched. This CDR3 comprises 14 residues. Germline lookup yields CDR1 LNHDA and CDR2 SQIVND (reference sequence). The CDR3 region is CASSTGTGAFEAFF. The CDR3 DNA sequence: TGTGCCAGTAGTACCGGGACAGGGGCGTTTGAAGCTTTCTTT.

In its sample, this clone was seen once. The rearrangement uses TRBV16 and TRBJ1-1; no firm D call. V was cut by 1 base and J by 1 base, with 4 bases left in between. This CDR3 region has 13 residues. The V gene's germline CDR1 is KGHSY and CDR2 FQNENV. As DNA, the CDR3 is TGTGCCAGCAGCCAATGGCAGAACACTGAAGCTTTCTTT. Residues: CASSQWQNTEAFF.

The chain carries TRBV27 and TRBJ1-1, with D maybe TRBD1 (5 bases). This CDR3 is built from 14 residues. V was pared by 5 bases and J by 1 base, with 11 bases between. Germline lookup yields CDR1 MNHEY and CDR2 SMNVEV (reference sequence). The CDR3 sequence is CASSPGHQNTEAFF. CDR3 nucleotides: TGTGCCAGCAGTCCTGGACATCAGAACACTGAAGCTTTCTTT.